Listed below are T cell receptor beta chains from one sample, sequenced in a study of blood T cell repertoires in COVID-19. Clones were sequenced by immunoSEQ multiplex PCR, and TCRdb holds only the in-frame ones, with some missing. The sample holds 240,000 or so clones, approximately 90% seen once. Sequencing input: peripheral blood. These receptors all stem from a woman between 40 and 50 years old who had recovered from COVID-19. Each CDR3 is given with its conserved first and last residue. Each record gives: J gene, clone size, V gene, D gene, CDR3 protein, CDR3 DNA. A D gene is named only where the DNA matches it firmly. Expanded clones are given a class, and other clones once, few, many or no size at all.

TRBJ2-6,.,TRBV19,TRBD1,CASSIGTDRSGANVLTF,TGTGCCAGTAGTATCGGGACAGACCGCTCTGGGGCCAACGTCCTGACTTTC
TRBJ1-1,.,TRBV27,.,CASSPGAGTEAFF,TGTGCCAGCAGCCCCGGGGCGGGGACTGAAGCTTTCTTT
TRBJ1-5,few,TRBV7-7,.,CASSLGTDQPQHF,TGTGCCAGCAGCTTAGGGACAGATCAGCCCCAGCATTTT
TRBJ2-1,.,TRBV5-4,TRBD2,CASSLPTSGSLNEQFF,TGTGCCAGCAGCTTGCCGACTAGCGGGAGCCTAAATGAGCAGTTCTTC
TRBJ2-3,.,TRBV3-1/TRBV3-2,.,CASSQADSTGDTQYF,TGTGCCAGCAGCCAGGCCGACTCAACGGGAGATACGCAGTATTTT
TRBJ2-7,.,TRBV24-1,TRBD2,CATSDALAGGRAEQYF,TGTGCCACCAGTGATGCCCTAGCGGGAGGGAGGGCGGAGCAGTACTTC
TRBJ2-4,.,TRBV29-1,.,CSVGGVGGGAGDIQYF,TGCAGCGTTGGTGGGGTAGGGGGGGGTGCTGGCGACATTCAGTACTTC
TRBJ1-2,.,TRBV5-1,.,CASSLDKHGYTF,TGCGCCAGCAGCTTGGACAAACATGGCTACACCTTC
TRBJ1-5,.,TRBV19,.,CAGRGGSRYSNQPQHF,TGTGCCGGGCGCGGGGGTAGTCGGTATAGCAATCAGCCCCAGCATTTT
TRBJ2-3,.,TRBV3-1/TRBV3-2,.,CASSPGGGRGDTQYF,TGTGCCAGCAGCCCCGGAGGGGGCCGGGGAGATACGCAGTATTTT